This T cell receptor (beta chain) was sequenced during a study of graft-versus-host responses after intestinal transplantation. Study-level background: Transplant recipients had multivisceral, liver-intestinal, or isolated intestinal grafts. All recipients got anti-thymocyte globulin induction, then tacrolimus and steroids for roughly 3 years. Broader study findings: Association was observed between peak circulating GvH clone levels and early post-transplant HvG declines.

TCRdb keeps only in-frame clones here, not all; method: immunoSEQ multiplex PCR. The profile shows around 38,000 clones, roughly four fifths of them singletons. Germline CDR1 and CDR2: MDHEN and SYDVKM. J lost 0 bases, V lost 4 bases, and 14 bases had no gene match. The CDR3 contains 18 residues. This clone was seen only a few times. Its antigen is unknown. This chain links TRBV28 with TRBJ1-2; 7 nucleotides align to TRBD1. The TCR comes from a human patient who received an intestinal transplant, so some T cells may come from the graft donor. The material sequenced was PBMCs, taken 1,000 to 1,300 days after transplant. CDR3 sequence reads: CASSSPVKTRGANYGYTF. DNA of the CDR3: TGTGCCAGCAGTTCACCAGTCAAGACCAGGGGGGCTAACTATGGCTACACCTTC.